This T cell receptor (beta chain) was documented in a study of shared clonotypes between healthy human individuals. This clone has just one count. Its specificity is unknown. Whole-study findings and limits: In this cohort, only blood was sampled, and tissue repertoires likely differ.

Donors comprised only Caucasian adults living in Nashville, Tennessee. Researchers partitioned CD4+ cells into CD45RA+ naive and CD45RA-negative memory subsets. Sequencing used immunoSEQ multiplex PCR; TCRdb keeps in-frame clones, though not all of them. The sample yields 2,500,000 or so clones, approximately 94% seen once. The CDR3 has 13 residues. The germline V and J ends were trimmed by 6 bases and 4 bases, with 12 bases remaining between them. Germline V gene lookup returns CDR1 MNHEY and CDR2 SVGAGI. The chain combines TRBV6-5 with TRBJ1-2; TRBD1 might be the D (6 bases). The TCR originated in a man between 18 and 35 years old in good health. The sequencing input was naive CD4+ T cells sorted from blood. This sample's subset: CD45RA+ positively selected. CDR3 sequence: CASRDQGTYGYTF. DNA for the CDR3: TGTGCCAGCAGAGACCAGGGGACCTATGGCTACACCTTC.